This T cell receptor beta chain is from a study of T cell changes during pregnancy in multiple sclerosis. This clone was picked up one time. The V and J ends lost 5 bases and 2 bases respectively, with 15 bases between them. Germline V gene sequence: CDR1 SNHLY, CDR2 FYNNEI. This CDR3 has 15 amino acids. Measured with immunoSEQ multiplex PCR; TCRdb has only the in-frame clones, and not every one. The sample yields fewer than 60,000 clones, 90% to 95% seen once. This chain links TRBV2 with TRBJ1-2; no firm D call. This TCR came from a female donor with multiple sclerosis, enrolled in a pregnancy study. The material was CD8+ T cells from peripheral blood mononuclear cells, obtained after pregnancy. This CDR3 reads CASSIGPGINYGYTF. DNA of the CDR3: TGTGCCAGCAGTATTGGGCCCGGGATAAACTATGGCTACACCTTC.